This T cell receptor (beta chain) was recovered during a study of T cells in Graves' hyperthyroidism and ophthalmopathy. The TCR beta CDR3 regions underwent amplification using RNA transcripts as the source. HTBI primers were employed in a first-round RT-PCR of the TCR CDR3. TCRdb re-derived calls from the multiplex PCR reads in MiXCR, one entry per CDR3 protein. The profile covers roughly 290,000 distinct CDR3 sequences, with over 15% appearing a single time and around 55% taken by the ten largest. Per germline, CDR1 DFQATT and CDR2 SNEGSKA (reference sequence). V dropped 5 bases and J dropped 9 bases, with 20 bases sitting between them. The CDR3 spans 15 residues.

Sequenced material: blood. The clonotype was recovered from a woman aged 60-70 years with Graves' ophthalmopathy. V and J are TRBV20-1 and TRBJ1-6; D might be TRBD1 (5 bases). In DNA form, the CDR3 reads TGCAGTGCTCATACCGGGACCGTTATAGGTTCACCCCTCCACTTT. Residues: CSAHTGTVIGSPLHF.